These 8 T cell receptor beta chains came from one sample sequenced in a study of blood T cell repertoires in COVID-19. This table comes from immunoSEQ multiplex PCR, and its TCRdb copy is limited to in-frame clones, with some not included. The sample comprises fewer than 300,000 clones, approximately 90% of which are singletons, and about 1.1% rests with the top ten. Input material: PBMCs or T cells enriched from blood (not recorded which). These receptors were collected from a woman in her twenties or thirties who had recovered from COVID-19.

The J gene is TRBJ2-1, the V gene TRBV5-1; TRBD2 might be the D (5 bases). CDR3 length equals 17 residues. The ends were cut back, 0 bases at V and 1 base at J, with 14 bases in the middle. Per the germline V gene, CDR1 is SGHRS and CDR2 is YFSETQ. Here the CDR3 reads CASSLGKSGLSYNEQFF. The CDR3 DNA follows: TGCGCCAGCAGCTTGGGAAAGAGCGGTCTTTCCTACAATGAGCAGTTCTTC.

The J gene is TRBJ2-3, the V gene TRBV7-9; 8 bases are shared with TRBD2. This CDR3 has 16 amino acids. Per germline, CDR1 SEHNR and CDR2 FQNEAQ (reference sequence). After removal of 1 base from V and 4 bases from J, the junction contained 7 bases not matched to a gene. This CDR3 reads CASSLVGSGMSDTQYF. The CDR3 DNA reads TGTGCCAGCAGCTTAGTAGGTAGCGGGATGTCAGATACGCAGTATTTT.

Concerning this clone itself: The sample contains more than one DNA sequence encoding this CDR3. This chain connects TRBV6-5 to TRBJ2-7; no clear D. The CDR3 covers 11 residues. The V and J ends lost 5 bases and 2 bases respectively, with 4 bases between them. Germline assignment: CDR1 MNHEY and CDR2 SVGAGI. The CDR3 nucleotides are TGTGCCAGCAGTACTGCCTACGAGCAGTACTTC. This codes for CASSTAYEQYF.

This clone was detected a few times. The rearrangement uses TRBV2 and TRBJ1-5; D possibly corresponds to TRBD1 (5 bases). The CDR3 is 14 residues long. CDR1 is SNHLY and CDR2 is FYNNEI in the germline V gene. The V and J ends lost 4 bases and 8 bases respectively, with 15 bases between them. CDR3 loop: CASSGFPPGEPQHF. For the CDR3, the DNA is TGTGCCAGCAGTGGATTCCCCCCGGGGGAGCCCCAGCATTTT.

This chain joins TRBV28 and TRBJ1-1, with D hard to call. Germline loops: CDR1 MDHEN, CDR2 SYDVKM. CDR3 size: 12 residues. Deletions cut 8 bases from V and 4 bases from J, with 11 bases between. The CDR3 region is CASLPRGTEAFF. DNA of the CDR3: TGTGCCAGCCTCCCTCGAGGCACTGAAGCTTTCTTT.

This sequence joins TRBV24-1 and TRBJ1-1; 7 bases align to TRBD1. Germline V gene lookup returns CDR1 KGHDR and CDR2 SFDVKD. J lost 4 bases, V lost 7 bases, and 8 bases had no gene match. This CDR3 has 14 amino acids. The CDR3 loop is CATRARDSVTEAFF. In DNA form, the CDR3 reads TGTGCCACCAGAGCCCGGGACAGCGTCACTGAAGCTTTCTTT.

This chain joins TRBV15 and TRBJ2-7, with D unclear. Germline V gene data show CDR1 as LNHNV and CDR2 as YYDKDF (reference sequence). Trimming stripped 4 bases from V and 0 bases from J, with 4 bases between. This CDR3 spans 12 amino acids. CDR3 region: CATSTNSYEQYF. The CDR3 nucleotides are TGTGCCACCAGCACAAACTCCTACGAGCAGTACTTC.

This clone has a handful of counts. The chain has TRBV28 and TRBJ2-7; tentatively, D is TRBD2 (5 bases). The CDR3 runs to 12 residues. The germline V gene encodes CDR1 MDHEN and CDR2 SYDVKM. V lost 4 bases and J 5 bases, leaving 9 bases between the germline ends. The CDR3 DNA is TGTGCCAGCAGTTCCCTACTAGACGAGCAGTACTTC. This codes for CASSSLLDEQYF.